This T cell receptor (beta chain) stems from a study of T cell responses to AZD1222 COVID-19 vaccine. General study findings and limits: At baseline, seropositivity was found in only 5 to 7 AZD1222 recipients. Only after the peak T cell response were repertoires sampled. Per reports, nearly half of all spike-specific TCRs target regions that are unmutated in variants. The study found vaccine-associated CD4 TCRs spanning spike, dominant at 160-218 and 743-854.

This clone was picked up a small number of times. Its matching antigen is unknown. Here immunoSEQ multiplex PCR was the method, and the copy in TCRdb shows in-frame clones only, minus some. Among around 120,000 clones, approximately 85% were seen once, and the ten largest hold approximately 6.6%. This clonotype was obtained from an adult in good health. The sample in question was peripheral blood, obtained on day 0 of AZD1222 vaccination.

The CDR3 nucleotides read TGTGCCAGCAGTTTATCCGGATACGAGCAGTACTTC. Translating it yields CASSLSGYEQYF. This chain joins TRBV28 and TRBJ2-7; D ambiguous. The CDR3 consists of 12 residues. Per the germline V gene, CDR1 is MDHEN and CDR2 is SYDVKM. The V end lost 1 base, the J end lost 4 bases, and 5 bases lay between the germline ends.